The T cell receptor beta chain described here comes from a study of T cell repertoires in cytomegalovirus infection. Study background: TCR beta signatures that were public indicated CMV infection and matching HLA type. Study observations and caveats: Identification of carriers of CMV plus the relevant HLA was performed using cumulative public TCR beta family frequency.

TCRdb re-analysed the reads in MiXCR, keeping a single row per CDR3 protein. This table has under 600,000 distinct CDR3 sequences, about 15% appearing once. There are many counts of this clonotype. Its specificity is unknown. Sequences were obtained from CD8+ T cells from PBMCs. The clonotype was recovered from a human donor in good health (CMV status not recorded). Some clones in this sample may be carry-over from other donors' samples.

The CDR3 DNA is TGTGCCACCAGCAGAGCAGGGACATTGAACAATGAGCAGTTCTTC. Translation gives CATSRAGTLNNEQFF. V and J are TRBV15 and TRBJ2-1, with D maybe TRBD1 (6 bases). There are 15 residues in the CDR3. Germline values: CDR1 LNHNV, CDR2 YYDKDF (reference sequence). Trimming stripped 1 base from V and 5 bases from J, with 12 bases between.